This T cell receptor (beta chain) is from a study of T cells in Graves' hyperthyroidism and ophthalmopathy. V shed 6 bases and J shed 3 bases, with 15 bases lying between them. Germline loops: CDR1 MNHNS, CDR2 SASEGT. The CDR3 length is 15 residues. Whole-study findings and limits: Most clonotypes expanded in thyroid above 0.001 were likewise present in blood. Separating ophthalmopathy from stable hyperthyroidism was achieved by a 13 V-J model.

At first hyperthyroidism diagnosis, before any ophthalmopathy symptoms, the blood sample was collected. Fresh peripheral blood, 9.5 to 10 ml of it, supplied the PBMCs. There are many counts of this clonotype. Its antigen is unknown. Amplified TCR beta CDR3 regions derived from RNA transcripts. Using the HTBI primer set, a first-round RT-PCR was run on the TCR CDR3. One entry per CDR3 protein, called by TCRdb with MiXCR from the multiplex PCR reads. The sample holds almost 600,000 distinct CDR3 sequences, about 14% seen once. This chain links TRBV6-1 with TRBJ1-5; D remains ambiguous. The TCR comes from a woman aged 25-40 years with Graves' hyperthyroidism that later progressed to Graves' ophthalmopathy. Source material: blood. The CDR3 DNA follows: TGTGCCAGCAGCCCTCAAACCTGGGCCAATCAGCCCCAGCATTTT. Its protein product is CASSPQTWANQPQHF.